This is a list of T cell receptor beta chains from one sample in a study of T-cell reconstitution after alpha-beta-depleted transplantation in children. TCRdb analysed the PCR reads with MiXCR anew, one entry per CDR3 protein. The sample holds hundreds of thousands of distinct CDR3 sequences, around 13% seen once. Sample: PBMCs, mostly from graft donor cells, taken 360 days after TCRalphabeta/CD19-depleted stem cell transplant. These receptor sequences come from a male patient younger than 18 who had a stem cell transplant for acute myeloid leukemia, so the T cells may come from the graft donor. Both conserved end residues are part of each CDR3. D genes are given only for firm matches. Size tells how often a clone was seen (once, few, many) or the class of an expanded clone, and some rows leave it out.

V	length	D	size	J	CDR3	DNA
TRBV29-1	14	.	few	TRBJ1-1	CSVVPGVVNTEAFF	TGCAGCGTCGTCCCAGGGGTGGTGAACACTGAAGCTTTCTTT
TRBV3-1	13	.	.	TRBJ2-7	CASSQLRGHEQYF	TGTGCCAGCAGCCAACTCAGGGGACACGAGCAGTACTTC
TRBV6-5	14	.	many	TRBJ2-1	CASSYSGAKDEQFF	TGTGCCAGCAGTTACTCGGGAGCCAAGGATGAGCAGTTCTTC
TRBV3-1	15	TRBD2	few	TRBJ2-1	CASSPELAGDNEQFF	TGTGCCAGCAGCCCCGAGCTAGCGGGAGACAATGAGCAGTTCTTC
TRBV11-2	15	TRBD1	once	TRBJ1-6	CASSPRQGFDSPLHF	TGTGCCAGCAGCCCCCGACAGGGCTTCGATTCACCCCTCCACTTT
TRBV30	13	TRBD2	.	TRBJ2-7	CAFHSGNSYEQYF	TGTGCCTTTCATAGCGGGAACTCCTACGAGCAGTACTTC
TRBV27	14	TRBD2	many	TRBJ2-1	CASSLWREYNEQFF	TGTGCCAGCAGTTTATGGCGGGAGTACAATGAGCAGTTCTTC
TRBV12-3/TRBV12-4	13	.	.	TRBJ1-2	CASSPGLNYGYTF	TGTGCCAGCAGCCCCGGACTTAACTATGGCTACACCTTC
TRBV6-2/TRBV6-3	14	TRBD1	few	TRBJ2-7	CASSKDRGKREQYF	TGTGCCAGCAGTAAGGACAGGGGTAAGAGGGAGCAGTACTTC
TRBV30	15	.	.	TRBJ1-1	CAWSVLSTVNTEAFF	TGTGCCTGGAGTGTACTGTCCACGGTGAACACTGAAGCTTTCTTT
TRBV14	18	TRBD2	.	TRBJ2-2	CASSQHRFSGKNTGELFF	TGTGCCAGCAGCCAACATAGATTTAGCGGGAAGAACACCGGGGAGCTGTTTTTT
TRBV29-1	16	TRBD2	.	TRBJ2-3	CGTRLAGGLGTDTQYF	TGCGGGACGCGACTAGCGGGAGGGCTCGGCACAGATACGCAGTATTTT
TRBV11-3	13	.	.	TRBJ2-1	CASSWGSDNEQFF	TGTGCCAGCAGCTGGGGTTCCGACAATGAGCAGTTCTTC
TRBV29-1	14	.	.	TRBJ2-1	CSGVGELPRNEQFF	TGCAGTGGGGTCGGCGAGCTCCCGCGGAATGAGCAGTTCTTC
TRBV28	11	.	many	TRBJ2-2	CASSNPGELFF	TGTGCCAGCAGCAACCCCGGGGAGCTGTTTTTT
TRBV29-1	14	TRBD1	.	TRBJ2-7	CSVEKGQVGHEQYF	TGCAGCGTTGAAAAGGGACAGGTCGGGCACGAGCAGTACTTC
TRBV7-2	15	.	few	TRBJ2-2	CASSRISSYTGELFF	TGTGCCAGCAGCCGAATCTCTAGCTACACCGGGGAGCTGTTTTTT
TRBV5-1	19	TRBD1	.	TRBJ2-2	CASSLRPSLDRTNTGELFF	TGCGCCAGCAGCTTGAGGCCCTCCTTGGACAGGACGAACACCGGGGAGCTGTTTTTT
TRBV9	17	TRBD2	few	TRBJ2-4	CASSVDGGGSAKNIQYF	TGTGCCAGCAGCGTAGACGGCGGGGGGAGCGCCAAAAACATTCAGTACTTC
TRBV29-1	17	TRBD2	many	TRBJ2-3	CSVSGAGGGWDTDTQYF	TGCAGCGTTTCTGGAGCGGGAGGTGGTTGGGACACAGATACGCAGTATTTT
TRBV7-3	13	TRBD1	few	TRBJ1-1	CASSLTGGPEAFF	TGTGCCAGCAGCCTCACAGGGGGGCCTGAAGCTTTCTTT
TRBV5-1	16	.	few	TRBJ1-2	CASSSTPTGLGYGYTF	TGCGCCAGCAGCTCCACCCCGACAGGTTTGGGGTATGGCTACACCTTC
TRBV20-1	15	TRBD2	.	TRBJ2-7	CSARGSGRSSYEQYF	TGCAGTGCTAGAGGAAGCGGGAGGAGCTCCTACGAGCAGTACTTC
TRBV25-1	16	TRBD1	many	TRBJ2-3	CASSEGDRALGDTQYF	TGTGCCAGCAGTGAGGGGGACAGGGCCCTCGGAGATACGCAGTATTTT
TRBV12-3/TRBV12-4	18	.	.	TRBJ2-3	CASSFGPLAAISTDTQYF	TGTGCCAGCAGTTTTGGACCCCTTGCCGCTATTAGCACAGATACGCAGTATTTT
TRBV29-1	14	TRBD2	many	TRBJ2-1	CSAVVAGGNNEQFF	TGCAGCGCAGTTGTGGCGGGAGGGAACAATGAGCAGTTCTTC
TRBV4-3	16	.	.	TRBJ2-5	CASSQDTGEAEETQYF	TGCGCCAGCAGCCAAGATACGGGGGAGGCTGAAGAGACCCAGTACTTC
TRBV28	14	.	.	TRBJ2-7	CASILDRTPYEQYF	TGTGCCAGCATCCTCGACAGGACCCCCTACGAGCAGTACTTC
TRBV20-1	16	.	few	TRBJ2-7	CSARGTQRALNHEQYF	TGCAGTGCTAGGGGGACACAGCGGGCCTTAAATCACGAGCAGTACTTC
TRBV12-3/TRBV12-4	16	TRBD1	.	TRBJ2-2	CASTFGRGRGTGELFF	TGTGCCAGCACCTTCGGCAGGGGGCGAGGTACCGGGGAGCTGTTTTTT
TRBV7-8	15	.	few	TRBJ2-5	CASSPLSRAEETQYF	TGTGCCAGCAGCCCCTTGAGCAGGGCAGAAGAGACCCAGTACTTC
TRBV6-2/TRBV6-3	11	TRBD2	few	TRBJ2-7	CASSNGREQYF	TGTGCCAGCAGTAACGGGAGGGAGCAGTACTTC
TRBV19	13	.	.	TRBJ2-1	CASSIRANNEQFF	TGTGCCAGTAGTATCCGGGCCAACAATGAGCAGTTCTTC
TRBV5-5	14	.	.	TRBJ2-5	CASSFVRTQETQYF	TGTGCCAGCAGCTTTGTTAGGACCCAAGAGACCCAGTACTTC
TRBV5-1	14	.	few	TRBJ1-5	CASSPCAPNQPQHF	TGCGCCAGCAGCCCCTGCGCTCCCAATCAGCCCCAGCATTTT
TRBV28	16	TRBD2	few	TRBJ2-7	CASSLFLGTSLYEQYF	TGTGCCAGCAGTTTATTCCTCGGGACTAGCCTCTACGAGCAGTACTTC
TRBV12-3/TRBV12-4	13	.	.	TRBJ2-6	CASNPVGANVLTF	TGTGCCAGCAACCCAGTAGGGGCCAACGTCCTGACTTTC
TRBV6-2/TRBV6-3	14	TRBD1	.	TRBJ2-5	CASGPRQGKETQYF	TGTGCCAGCGGGCCCCGACAGGGCAAAGAGACCCAGTACTTC
TRBV7-2	14	.	few	TRBJ2-1	CASSLLVSLREQFF	TGTGCCAGCAGCTTACTAGTTTCCTTGAGGGAGCAGTTCTTC
TRBV7-9	17	.	few	TRBJ2-3	CASSSSLIPGDTDTQYF	TGTGCCAGCAGCTCTAGCCTTATACCCGGGGACACAGATACGCAGTATTTT
TRBV20-1	16	.	.	TRBJ2-5	CSARDIMEGSQETQYF	TGCAGTGCTAGAGATATTATGGAGGGGTCTCAAGAGACCCAGTACTTC
TRBV28	13	TRBD2	.	TRBJ2-7	CASRGAGVWEQYF	TGTGCCAGCAGAGGAGCGGGAGTCTGGGAGCAGTACTTC
TRBV4-1	15	.	many	TRBJ2-3	CASSRILGRTDTQYF	TGCGCCAGCAGCCGGATTCTTGGAAGAACAGATACGCAGTATTTT
TRBV24-1	15	.	.	TRBJ1-5	CATSDSRTAHQPQHF	TGTGCCACCAGTGATTCGCGGACTGCACATCAGCCCCAGCATTTT
TRBV23-1	19	.	.	TRBJ2-5	CASSQSGLFFWKLQETQYF	TGCGCCAGCAGTCAATCAGGGCTCTTCTTTTGGAAGTTACAAGAGACCCAGTACTTC
TRBV4-3	15	TRBD1	few	TRBJ2-7	CASSQIGQAPYEQYF	TGCGCCAGCAGCCAGATAGGACAGGCCCCTTACGAGCAGTACTTC
TRBV7-7	18	.	few	TRBJ2-1	CASSSPPVRGALTNEQFF	TGTGCTAGCAGCTCGCCGCCGGTTCGGGGGGCCCTTACAAATGAGCAGTTCTTC
TRBV20-1	11	.	few	TRBJ2-7	CSARVVSAQYF	TGCAGTGCTAGGGTGGTTTCTGCACAGTACTTC
TRBV20-1	13	.	few	TRBJ2-1	CSARALAHNEQFF	TGCAGTGCTAGAGCGCTAGCGCACAATGAGCAGTTCTTC
TRBV28	14	.	few	TRBJ2-2	CASSSEGETGELFF	TGTGCCAGCAGTTCTGAAGGGGAGACCGGGGAGCTGTTTTTT
TRBV12-3/TRBV12-4	14	TRBD1	many	TRBJ2-7	CASTGTAYSYEQYF	TGTGCCAGCACCGGGACAGCCTACTCCTACGAGCAGTACTTC
TRBV12-3/TRBV12-4	16	TRBD1	.	TRBJ2-3	CASSLRWTGGTDTQYF	TGTGCCAGCAGTTTACGATGGACAGGGGGCACAGATACGCAGTATTTT
TRBV28	15	.	.	TRBJ2-5	CASSGPGAGRGTQYF	TGTGCCAGCAGTGGCCCGGGGGCAGGAAGGGGGACCCAGTACTTC
TRBV4-3	15	.	many	TRBJ2-1	CASSLTPRSYNEQFF	TGCGCCAGCAGCCTAACACCCAGGTCCTACAATGAGCAGTTCTTC